These T cell receptor beta chains were read from a single sample in a study of OX40 agonist ivuxolimab in advanced cancers. Profiling relied on immunoSEQ multiplex PCR, and the TCRdb table lists in-frame clones only, not all of them. The table lists 50,000 to 75,000 clones, about 89% of them singletons. This specimen consisted of CD4+ or CD8+ T cells sorted from blood, obtained in a trial of the OX40 agonist ivuxolimab. These receptor sequences come from an adult with an advanced solid tumor such as melanoma, head and neck, liver or kidney cancer. CDR3s leave out the opening cysteine and the closing phenylalanine or tryptophan.

CDR3 protein: ASSTVEGATNEKLF; V gene: TRBV19
CDR3 protein: ASSRGLLNTEAF; V gene: TRBV6-6
CDR3 protein: SVLQGMNQPQH; V gene: TRBV29-1
CDR3 protein: ASSLAGGPDTEAF; V gene: TRBV5-1
CDR3 protein: ASSPKAGWNEKLF; V gene: TRBV28
CDR3 protein: ASSLAGALQETQY; V gene: TRBV7-6
CDR3 protein: ASSQTGNYGYT; V gene: TRBV6-6
CDR3 protein: ASKTPFGGRASNEQF; V gene: TRBV7-9
CDR3 protein: ASSSGTGFGYT; V gene: TRBV6-5
CDR3 protein: ASSYGTAYNEQF; V gene: TRBV7-8
CDR3 protein: ASSLVFGAPEETQY; V gene: TRBV7-2
CDR3 protein: ASSSRRANTEAF; V gene: TRBV6-5
CDR3 protein: ASSNRQGAVGELF; V gene: TRBV7-2
CDR3 protein: ASSLTKGRSPLH; V gene: TRBV13
CDR3 protein: ASSFGPNYGYT; V gene: TRBV28
CDR3 protein: ASSFGTSAFNEQF; V gene: TRBV5-1
CDR3 protein: ASSSTGTVWSGVSTIY; V gene: TRBV2
CDR3 protein: ASSQLFDRRGTEAF; V gene: TRBV4-1
CDR3 protein: ASSDTGAGNQPQH; V gene: TRBV18
CDR3 protein: ASSESTGALQETQY; V gene: TRBV7-2
CDR3 protein: ASSDGTKVNYEQY; V gene: TRBV10-1
CDR3 protein: ASSSTGGSLMNTEAF; V gene: TRBV19
CDR3 protein: ASSPQGVGTYEQY; V gene: TRBV28
CDR3 protein: AWSVGASGSIETQY; V gene: TRBV30
CDR3 protein: AWGVGTANNEQF; V gene: TRBV30
CDR3 protein: ASSVTREGPANYGYT; V gene: TRBV2
CDR3 protein: ASSLSFLSSGNTIY; V gene: TRBV28
CDR3 protein: ASSFFVGSGSSTDTQY; V gene: TRBV7-2
CDR3 protein: ASSLRTGGQNSPLH; V gene: TRBV5-6
CDR3 protein: ASSWDLPPEKLF; V gene: TRBV28